Reported below is one T cell receptor beta chain. Antigen: not known. Clones were sequenced by immunoSEQ multiplex PCR, and TCRdb holds only the in-frame ones, with some missing. The table lists about 96,000 clones, around 90% of them singletons, with roughly 0.15% in the top ten. The data were taken from a study of graft-versus-host responses after intestinal transplantation. This receptor was taken from a human donor who received an intestinal transplant. Specimen: unstimulated CD4+ T cells sorted from spleen or lymph node cells, collected before intestinal transplant.

Here the CDR3 DNA reads TGCGCCAGCAGCTTACTAGCGGGGGGCTCCTACAATGAGCAGTTCTTC. Amino acids: CASSLLAGGSYNEQFF. The chain employs TRBV5-1 and TRBJ2-1; the match to TRBD2 covers 12 bases. With 2 bases clipped from V and 0 bases from J, the junction kept 0 bases outside the gene matches. CDR1 and CDR2 from the germline V gene are SGHRS and YFSETQ. This CDR3 is 16 amino acids long.